This T cell receptor (beta chain) was obtained from a study of blood T cell repertoires in COVID-19. Overall study: T cells, B-cell-depleted T cells, or PBMCs supplied cDNA or gDNA.

The CDR3 length is 14 residues. The V gene end was trimmed by 0 bases and the J gene end by 11 bases; junction bases not matched to a gene: 9. In germline, CDR1 is LGHDT, CDR2 YNNKEL (reference sequence). Sequenced by immunoSEQ multiplex PCR; TCRdb stores in-frame clones only, minus some. The sample consists of about 98,000 clones, around 82% of them appearing once. This TCR came from a man in his sixties or seventies with active or convalescent COVID-19. The chain has TRBV3-1 (or the pseudogene TRBV3-2) and TRBJ2-5; TRBD2 aligns across 7 bases. Sequenced input: peripheral blood. CDR3: CASSQDIAGLSQYF. CDR3 in DNA: TGTGCCAGCAGCCAAGATATAGCGGGCCTAAGTCAGTACTTC.